This T cell receptor beta chain appears in the sequencing data of a study of control samples from healthy donors and cancer patients. Profiling relied on immunoSEQ multiplex PCR, and the TCRdb table lists in-frame clones only, not all of them. The repertoire holds some 41,000 clones, with more than 75% as singletons. This receptor was taken from a woman in her sixties or seventies with lung cancer. The sample comprised PBMCs.

This CDR3 reads CAISLRTASERDGYTF. DNA of the CDR3: TGTGCCATCAGTCTCAGGACAGCCTCGGAAAGAGATGGCTACACCTTC. The V gene is TRBV10-3, the J gene TRBJ1-2, with D perhaps matching TRBD1 (6 bases). Germline CDR1 and CDR2: ENHRY and SYGVKD. The CDR3 sequence is 16 residues long. V was cut by 5 bases and J by 6 bases, with 22 bases left in between.